The T cell receptor (beta chain) described here comes from a study of T-cell reconstitution after alpha-beta-depleted transplantation in children. General observations from the study: Roughly two months post-transplant, alpha-beta T cells reportedly originated from several hundred graft clones that had expanded.

As it was prepared, the TCRbeta library received unique molecular identifiers. TCRdb passed the PCR reads through MiXCR, listing each CDR3 protein once. The repertoire holds a few thousand distinct CDR3 sequences, with roughly 7.3% as singletons. V lost 1 base and J lost 0, with 17 bases in between. This CDR3 has 18 amino acids. Germline lookup yields CDR1 SEHNR and CDR2 FQNEAQ (reference sequence). This clonotype was detected ten times or more. The antigen is unknown. The sample consisted of PBMCs, mostly from graft donor cells, taken 60 days after TCRalphabeta/CD19-depleted stem cell transplant. This clonotype was obtained from a boy under two years old who had a stem cell transplant for SCID, so the T cells may come from the graft donor. The chain carries TRBV7-9 and TRBJ2-3; no reliable D call. The CDR3, as DNA: TGTGCCAGCAGCTTAGTTGTGGGGATACGAGCCAGCACAGATACGCAGTATTTT. Protein product: CASSLVVGIRASTDTQYF.